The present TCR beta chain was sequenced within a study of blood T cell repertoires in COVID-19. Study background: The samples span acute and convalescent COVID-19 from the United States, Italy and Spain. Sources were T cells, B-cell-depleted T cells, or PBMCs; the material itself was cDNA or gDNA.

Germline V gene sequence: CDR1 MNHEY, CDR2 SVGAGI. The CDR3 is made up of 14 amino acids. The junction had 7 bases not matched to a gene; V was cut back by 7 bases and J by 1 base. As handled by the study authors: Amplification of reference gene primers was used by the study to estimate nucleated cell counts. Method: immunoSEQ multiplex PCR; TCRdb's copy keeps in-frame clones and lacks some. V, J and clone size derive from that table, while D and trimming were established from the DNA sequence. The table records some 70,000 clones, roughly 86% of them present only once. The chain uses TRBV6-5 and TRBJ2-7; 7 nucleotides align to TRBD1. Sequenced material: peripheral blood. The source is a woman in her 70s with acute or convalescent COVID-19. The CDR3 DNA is TGTGCCAGCACCAGAGGACAGGAATCCTACGAGCAGTACTTC. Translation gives CASTRGQESYEQYF.